The next 13 T cell receptor beta chains were all read from a single sample in a study of T cell repertoires in cytomegalovirus infection. Which antigens these TCRs recognize remains unknown. TCRdb recomputed calls from the reads with MiXCR, one row per CDR3 protein. The profile shows 650,000 to 900,000 distinct CDR3 sequences, approximately 32% of them singletons. Source: cultured CD8+ T cells from PBMCs, taken from culture after CMV antigen stimulation. Receptor source: a human donor in good health (CMV status not recorded). Some clones in this sample may be carry-over from other donors' samples.

The chain couples TRBV5-6 to TRBJ1-2; D uncertain. CDR1 is SGHDT and CDR2 is YYEEEE in the germline V gene. The CDR3 length is 15 residues. V was cut by 6 bases and J by 8 bases, with 23 bases left in between. CDR3 residues: CASTLPRRPSRGYTF. CDR3 DNA sequence: TGTGCCAGCACCCTCCCGCGTCGGCCAAGCAGAGGCTACACCTTC.

Turning to this clonotype: One end of the junction does not line up with germline, which may come from a read error. V gene TRBV7-7 combines with J gene TRBJ2-2; D not resolved. Germline assignment: CDR1 SSHAT and CDR2 FNYEAQ (reference sequence). The CDR3 contains 14 residues. In DNA, the CDR3 is TGTGCTAGCAGTATGGGAACTTACACCGGGGAGCTGTTTTTT. Translated: CASSMGTYTGELFF. Variable domain in full (rest from reference TRBV7-7 and TRBJ2-2): GAGVSQSPRYKVTKRGQDVTLRCDPISSHATLYWYQQALGQGPEFLTYFNYEAQPDKSGLPSDRFSAERPEGSISTLTIQRTEQRDSAMYRCASSMGTYTGELFFGEGSRLTVL.

This chain uses TRBV6-6 with TRBJ2-1, with 8 nucleotides matching TRBD2. V trimming: 7 bases; J trimming: 6 bases; junction bases outside the gene matches: 17. This CDR3 contains 17 residues. The germline CDR1 and CDR2 sequences are MNHNY and SVGAGI (reference sequence). The CDR3, as DNA: TGTGCCAGCACGCCGATGAGGAGAGCGGGGGAGGGCAATGAGCAGTTCTTC. Translated, it gives CASTPMRRAGEGNEQFF.

This clonotype was seen ten or more times. The chain couples TRBV19 to TRBJ2-1; 7 bases are a match to TRBD1. The CDR3 extends over 10 amino acids. Germline V gene data show CDR1 as LNHDA and CDR2 as SQIVND (reference sequence). V lost 9 bases, J lost 15 bases, and 8 bases stayed unmatched. Here the CDR3 reads CARGGTGRFF. As DNA, the CDR3 is TGTGCCAGAGGGGGCACGGGTAGGTTCTTC. Supplemented by reference TRBV19 and TRBJ2-1, the full variable domain reads DGGITQSPKYLFRKEGQNVTLSCEQNLNHDAMYWYRQDPGQGLRLIYYSQIVNDFQKGDIAEGYSVSREKKESFPLTVTSAQKNPTAFYLCARGGTGRFFGPGTRLTVL.

The chain combines TRBV6-1 with TRBJ1-1; 10 bases align to TRBD1. This CDR3 is built from 14 residues. Germline V gene sequence: CDR1 MNHNS, CDR2 SASEGT. With V trimmed by 5 bases and J by 10 bases, 10 bases remained unmatched. CDR3 sequence (DNA): TGTGCCAGCAGTAACCCCTTGACAGGGGGCGCAGCTTTCTTT. Amino acid sequence: CASSNPLTGGAAFF.

The chain has TRBV19 and TRBJ1-1; 9 bases are a match to TRBD1. The germline gives CDR1 LNHDA, CDR2 SQIVND (reference sequence). This CDR3 region has 15 residues. V lost 0 bases, J lost 3 bases, and 2 bases stayed unmatched. The CDR3 reads CASSIDRQGDTEAFF. CDR3 nucleotide sequence: TGTGCCAGTAGTATAGATCGACAGGGGGACACTGAAGCTTTCTTT.

The table lists this clonotype with many counts. The gene calls are TRBV7-9 and TRBJ1-1; perhaps TRBD1 as D (5 bases). This CDR3 spans 15 amino acids. CDR1 is SEHNR, CDR2 FQNEAQ, per germline (reference sequence). Between the trimmed V and J ends, which lost 2 bases and 2 bases, there was a span of 12 bases. The CDR3 protein is CASSLSTRENTEAFF. The DNA of the CDR3 is TGTGCCAGCAGCTTATCGACCAGGGAAAACACTGAAGCTTTCTTT. The full variable domain, its missing parts supplied by reference TRBV7-9 and TRBJ1-1, is DTGVSQNPRHKITKRGQNVTFRCDPISEHNRLYWYRQTLGQGPEFLTYFQNEAQLEKSRLLSDRFSAERPKGSFSTLEIQRTEQGDSAMYLCASSLSTRENTEAFFGQGTRLTVV.

This clonotype was observed a handful of times. The chain carries TRBV2 and TRBJ2-2; 8 nucleotides match TRBD2. V lost 5 bases to trimming and J lost 4 bases; unmatched junction nucleotides: 12. CDR3 length: 17 residues. Germline assignment: CDR1 SNHLY and CDR2 FYNNEI. CDR3 sequence (DNA): TGTGCCAGCAGTACCACCTTAGCGGGGTCGGGCACCGGGGAGCTGTTTTTT. It codes for CASSTTLAGSGTGELFF.

The rearrangement uses TRBV7-6 and TRBJ2-1; 10 positions match TRBD1. The length of the CDR3 is 15 residues. V gave up 3 bases and J gave up 5 bases; unmatched junction bases: 4. Germline CDR1 SGHVS, CDR2 FNYEAQ. CDR3 sequence (DNA): TGTGCCAGCAGCTTTCTTGGACAGGGGGACAATGAGCAGTTCTTC. Residues: CASSFLGQGDNEQFF.

This rearrangement joins TRBV6-8 to TRBJ1-2; 8 bases map to TRBD1. In germline, CDR1 is MNHGY, CDR2 SAAAGT. This CDR3 region has 12 residues. V dropped 7 bases and J dropped 7; count of bases not matched to a gene: 5. CDR3 amino acids: CASNDRGSGYTF. In DNA, the CDR3 is TGTGCCAGCAACGACAGGGGTTCTGGCTACACCTTC.

This clonotype was counted a few times. The gene calls are TRBV7-6 and TRBJ1-1; D not certain. Germline V lookup: CDR1 SGHVS, CDR2 FNYEAQ. V was trimmed by 2 bases and J by 8 bases, leaving 15 bases between them. The CDR3 runs 14 residues. The CDR3 coding sequence is TGTGCCAGCAGCTTAAGGGTGGTAGGTTCAGAAGCTTTCTTT. This translates into CASSLRVVGSEAFF.

The chain joins TRBV27 to TRBJ1-6; no clear D. The CDR3 spans 14 residues. Germline CDR1 and CDR2: MNHEY and SMNVEV (reference sequence). The V end lost 3 bases, the J end lost 6 bases, and 9 bases lay between the germline ends. The CDR3 spells CASSFGVPNSPLHF. The CDR3 bases are TGTGCCAGCAGTTTTGGGGTACCTAATTCACCCCTCCACTTT.

A remark on this clonotype: Given a much more abundant clone one base away, this may be a read error. The rearrangement joins TRBV7-2 to TRBJ2-3; D not resolved. The CDR3 length is 15 residues. The germline CDR1 and CDR2 sequences are SGHTA and FQGNSA. The chain's CDR3 is CVSSLAGRDTDTQYF. The CDR3 DNA follows: TGTGTCAGCAGCTTAGCCGGTAGGGACACAGATACGCAGTATTTT.